This TCR beta chain appears in the sequencing data of a study of blood T cell repertoires in COVID-19. Whole-study context: The origin of the acute and convalescent COVID-19 samples was the United States, Italy and Spain. Sample material is recorded as cDNA or gDNA derived from T cells, B-cell-depleted T cells, or PBMCs.

Original handling: Nucleated cell counts were estimated from reference gene primer amplification. Clones were sequenced by immunoSEQ multiplex PCR, and TCRdb holds only the in-frame ones, with some missing. V, J and clone size derive from that table, while D and trimming were established from the DNA sequence. Of 80,000 to 100,000 clones listed, 86% are singletons. This TCR derives from a woman aged 55 to 70 in a cohort sampled during active or convalescent COVID-19. The specimen was peripheral blood.

The CDR3 sequence is CASSGPLAGGMDEQFF. The DNA for the CDR3 is TGTGCCAGTAGTGGCCCGCTAGCGGGAGGAATGGATGAGCAGTTCTTC. The chain employs TRBV19 and TRBJ2-1; 11 bases map to TRBD2. The CDR3 is 16 amino acids. Losses at the gene ends were 5 bases for V and 8 bases for J; bases not matched to a gene: 11. Germline loops: CDR1 LNHDA, CDR2 SQIVND (reference sequence).